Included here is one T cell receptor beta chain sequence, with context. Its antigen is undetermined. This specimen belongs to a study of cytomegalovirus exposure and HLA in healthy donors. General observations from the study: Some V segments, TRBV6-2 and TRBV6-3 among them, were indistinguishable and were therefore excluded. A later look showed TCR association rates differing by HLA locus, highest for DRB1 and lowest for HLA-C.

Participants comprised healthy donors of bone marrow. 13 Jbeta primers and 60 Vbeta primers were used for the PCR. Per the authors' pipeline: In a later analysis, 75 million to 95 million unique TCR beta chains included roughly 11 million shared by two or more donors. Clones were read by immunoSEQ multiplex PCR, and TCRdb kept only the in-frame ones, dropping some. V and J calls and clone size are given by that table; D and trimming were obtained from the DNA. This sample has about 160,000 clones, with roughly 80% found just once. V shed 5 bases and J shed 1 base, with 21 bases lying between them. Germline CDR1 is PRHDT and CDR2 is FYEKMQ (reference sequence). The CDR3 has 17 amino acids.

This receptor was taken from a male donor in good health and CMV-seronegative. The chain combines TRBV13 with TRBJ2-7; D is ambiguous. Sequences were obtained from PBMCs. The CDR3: CASSPPPLSTLSYEQYF. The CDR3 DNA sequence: TGTGCCAGCAGCCCCCCCCCTCTCTCGACACTTTCCTACGAGCAGTACTTC. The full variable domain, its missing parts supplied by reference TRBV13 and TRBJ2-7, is AAGVIQSPRHLIKEKRETATLKCYPIPRHDTVYWYQQGPGQDPQFLISFYEKMQSDKGSIPDRFSAQQFSDYHSELNMSSLELGDSALYFCASSPPPLSTLSYEQYFGPGTRLTVT.